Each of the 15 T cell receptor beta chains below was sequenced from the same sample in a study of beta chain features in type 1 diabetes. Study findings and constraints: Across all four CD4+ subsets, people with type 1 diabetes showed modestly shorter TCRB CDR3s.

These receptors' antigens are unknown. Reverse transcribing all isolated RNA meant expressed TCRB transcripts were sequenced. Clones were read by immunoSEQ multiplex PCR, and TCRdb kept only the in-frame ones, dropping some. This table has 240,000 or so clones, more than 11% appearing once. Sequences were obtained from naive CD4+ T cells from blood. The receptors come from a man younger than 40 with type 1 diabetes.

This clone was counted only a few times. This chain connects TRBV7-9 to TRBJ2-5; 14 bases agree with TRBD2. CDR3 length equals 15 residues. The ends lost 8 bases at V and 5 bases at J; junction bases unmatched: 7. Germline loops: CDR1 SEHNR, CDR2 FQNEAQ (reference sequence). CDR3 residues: CASYWTSGGLETQYF. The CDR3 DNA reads TGTGCCAGCTATTGGACTAGCGGGGGGTTGGAGACCCAGTACTTC.

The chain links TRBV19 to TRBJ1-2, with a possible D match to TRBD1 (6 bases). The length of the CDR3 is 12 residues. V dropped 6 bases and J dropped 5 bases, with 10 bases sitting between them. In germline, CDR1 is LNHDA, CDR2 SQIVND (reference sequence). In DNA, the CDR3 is TGTGCCAGTAGCTGGACAGCTTATGGCTACACCTTC. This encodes CASSWTAYGYTF.

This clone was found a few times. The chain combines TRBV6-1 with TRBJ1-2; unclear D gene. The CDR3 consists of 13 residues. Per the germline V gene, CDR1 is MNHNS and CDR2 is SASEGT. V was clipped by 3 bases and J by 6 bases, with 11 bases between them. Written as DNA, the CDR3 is TGTGCCAGCAGTGACGCTAACCCGCATGGCTACACCTTC. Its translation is CASSDANPHGYTF.

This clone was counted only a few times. CDR3 DNA sequence: TGCGCCAGCAGCCAGGTCCAGGAATCCACAGATACGCAGTATTTT. Protein product: CASSQVQESTDTQYF. The rearrangement uses TRBV4-1 and TRBJ2-3; D uncertain. This CDR3 contains 15 residues. Trimming left V 3 bases short and J 2 bases short, with 12 bases between. CDR1 MGHRA and CDR2 YSYEKL come from the germline V gene.

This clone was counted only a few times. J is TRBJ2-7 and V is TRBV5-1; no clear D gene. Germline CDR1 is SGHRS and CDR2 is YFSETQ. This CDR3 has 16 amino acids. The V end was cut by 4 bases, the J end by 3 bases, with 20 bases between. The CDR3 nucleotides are TGCGCCAGCAGCATCCGCCCCCAAACTTTTAACTACGAGCAGTACTTC. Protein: CASSIRPQTFNYEQYF.

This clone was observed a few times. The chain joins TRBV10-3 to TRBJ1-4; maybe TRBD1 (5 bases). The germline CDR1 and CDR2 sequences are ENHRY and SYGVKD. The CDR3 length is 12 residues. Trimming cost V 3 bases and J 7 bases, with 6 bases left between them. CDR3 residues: CAISDQGEKLFF. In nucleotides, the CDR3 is TGTGCCATCAGTGACCAGGGTGAAAAACTGTTTTTT.

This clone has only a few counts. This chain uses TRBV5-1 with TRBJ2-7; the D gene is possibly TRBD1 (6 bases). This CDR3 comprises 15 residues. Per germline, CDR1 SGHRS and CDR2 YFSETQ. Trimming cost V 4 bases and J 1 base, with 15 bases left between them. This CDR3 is CASSATGGGSYEQYF. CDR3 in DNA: TGCGCCAGCAGCGCGACAGGTGGGGGATCCTACGAGCAGTACTTC.

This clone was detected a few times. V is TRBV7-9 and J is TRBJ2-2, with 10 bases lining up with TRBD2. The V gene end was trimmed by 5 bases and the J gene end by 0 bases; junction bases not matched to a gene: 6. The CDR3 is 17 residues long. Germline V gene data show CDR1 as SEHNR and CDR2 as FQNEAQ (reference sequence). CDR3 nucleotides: TGTGCCAGCAGCCCTCCGGGACTAGCGACGAACACCGGGGAGCTGTTTTTT. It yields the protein CASSPPGLATNTGELFF.

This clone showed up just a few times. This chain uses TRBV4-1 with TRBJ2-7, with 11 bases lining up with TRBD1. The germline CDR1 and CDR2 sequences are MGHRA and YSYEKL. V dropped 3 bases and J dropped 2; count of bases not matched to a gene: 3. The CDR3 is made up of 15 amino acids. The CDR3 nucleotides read TGCGCCAGCAGCCAGGGGACAGGGGGGACCTACGAGCAGTACTTC. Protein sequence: CASSQGTGGTYEQYF.

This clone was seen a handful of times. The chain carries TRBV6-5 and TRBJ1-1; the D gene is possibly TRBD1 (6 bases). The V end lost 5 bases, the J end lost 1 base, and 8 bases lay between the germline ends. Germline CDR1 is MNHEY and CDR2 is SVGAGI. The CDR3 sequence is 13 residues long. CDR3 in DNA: TGTGCCAGCAGTCCGACAGGGAACACTGAAGCTTTCTTT. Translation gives CASSPTGNTEAFF.

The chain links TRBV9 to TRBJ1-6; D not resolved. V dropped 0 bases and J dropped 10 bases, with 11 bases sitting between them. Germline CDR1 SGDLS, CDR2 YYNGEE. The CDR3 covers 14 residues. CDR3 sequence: CASSVGGMSSPLHF. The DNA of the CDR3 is TGTGCCAGCAGCGTAGGAGGGATGTCGTCACCCCTCCACTTT.

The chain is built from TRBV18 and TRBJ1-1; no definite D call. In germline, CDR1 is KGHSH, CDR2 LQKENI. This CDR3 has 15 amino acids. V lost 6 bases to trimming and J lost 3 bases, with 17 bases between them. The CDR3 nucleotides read TGTGCCAGCTCCACTTCAAGCGGGAGGGACACTGAAGCTTTCTTT. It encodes CASSTSSGRDTEAFF. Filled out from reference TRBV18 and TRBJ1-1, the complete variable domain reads NAGVMQNPRHLVRRRGQEARLRCSPMKGHSHVYWYRQLPEEGLKFMVYLQKENIIDESGMPKERFSAEFPKEGPSILRIQQVVRGDSAAYFCASSTSSGRDTEAFFGQGTRLTVV.

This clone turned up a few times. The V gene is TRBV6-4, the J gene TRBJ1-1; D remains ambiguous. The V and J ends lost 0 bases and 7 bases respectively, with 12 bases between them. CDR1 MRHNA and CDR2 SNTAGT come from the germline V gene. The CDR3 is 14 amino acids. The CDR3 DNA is TGTGCCAGCAGTGACTCGGCAGGTCGGCGTGAAGCTTTCTTT. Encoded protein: CASSDSAGRREAFF.

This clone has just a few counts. The CDR3 coding sequence is TGCGCCAGCAGGGGATTAGCGGGGGGGCCCGCAGATACGCAGTATTTT. Translation gives CASRGLAGGPADTQYF. The chain joins TRBV5-1 to TRBJ2-3; 11 nucleotides agree with TRBD2. The trim removed 5 bases at V and 4 bases at J, leaving 9 bases unmatched. This CDR3 is built from 16 residues. Germline V gene sequence: CDR1 SGHRS, CDR2 YFSETQ.

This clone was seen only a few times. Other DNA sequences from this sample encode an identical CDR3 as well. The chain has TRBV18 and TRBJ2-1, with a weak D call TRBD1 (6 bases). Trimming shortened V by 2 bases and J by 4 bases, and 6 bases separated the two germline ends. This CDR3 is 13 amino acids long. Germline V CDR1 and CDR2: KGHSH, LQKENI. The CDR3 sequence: CASSPGQYNEQFF. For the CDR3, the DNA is TGTGCCAGCTCACCAGGACAGTACAATGAGCAGTTCTTC.